This is a list of T cell receptor beta chains from one sample in a study of blood T cell repertoires in COVID-19. Method: immunoSEQ multiplex PCR; TCRdb's copy keeps in-frame clones and lacks some. The table has some 200,000 clones, roughly four fifths seen once. Sequencing was done on a sample of PBMCs or T cells enriched from blood (not recorded which). The receptors stem from a man between 40 and 49 years old who had recovered from COVID-19. Both conserved end residues are part of each CDR3. Each record gives: D gene, V gene, J gene, clone size, CDR3 DNA, CDR3 protein. D genes are given only for firm matches. Clone size is not always given. Where it is, it says once, few, many or a class for expanded clones.

NA	TRBV18	TRBJ2-7	NA	TGTGCCAGCTCACCAGTTACAGGGGACTTCCCCTACGAGCAGTACTTC	CASSPVTGDFPYEQYF
NA	TRBV24-1	TRBJ1-2	once	TGTGCCACCAGTGATTCCCGGTGGTATGGCTACACCTTC	CATSDSRWYGYTF
TRBD1	TRBV3-1/TRBV3-2	TRBJ1-3	NA	TGTGCCAGCAGCGGAAGGGACAGGGGAAACACCATATATTTT	CASSGRDRGNTIYF
NA	TRBV19	TRBJ1-2	few	TGTGCCATTTTTGACTATAACTATGGCTACACCTTC	CAIFDYNYGYTF
NA	TRBV21-1	TRBJ2-5	NA	TGTGCCAGCAGCAAAAAGGGGGCGGCCGGGGAAGAGACCCAGTACTTC	CASSKKGAAGEETQYF
NA	TRBV3-1/TRBV3-2	TRBJ2-1	NA	TGTGCCAGCAGCCAAACTACTTGGGATGAGCAGTTCTTC	CASSQTTWDEQFF
TRBD1	TRBV12-5	TRBJ2-1	once	TGTGCTAGTGGTTCCGGATGGGACAGGGACAACAATGAGCAGTTCTTC	CASGSGWDRDNNEQFF
TRBD1	TRBV5-1	TRBJ1-2	NA	TGCGCCAGCAGCTTGCATTCCCCCCAGGGGGACGGCTACACCTTC	CASSLHSPQGDGYTF
NA	TRBV10-1	TRBJ1-3	NA	TGCGCCAGCAGTGCGGGAAACTCTGGAAACACCATATATTTT	CASSAGNSGNTIYF
NA	TRBV30	TRBJ1-1	NA	TGTGCCTGGAGTCCTAGTGGGGGGACTGAAGCTTTCTTT	CAWSPSGGTEAFF
TRBD1	TRBV5-1	TRBJ1-2	once	TGCGCCAGCAGCTCGGGACAGGTCTATGGCTACACCTTC	CASSSGQVYGYTF
NA	TRBV2	TRBJ1-2	NA	TGTGCCAGCAGTGAAGAGGGGATGGCTTACACCTTC	CASSEEGMAYTF
NA	TRBV3-1/TRBV3-2	TRBJ2-3	once	TGTGCCAGCAGCCAACCGGGACTTCTCACAGATACGCAGTATTTT	CASSQPGLLTDTQYF
NA	TRBV3-1/TRBV3-2	TRBJ1-2	NA	TGTGCCAGCAGCCAGTCTTCCAGAGGCGGCTACACCTTC	CASSQSSRGGYTF